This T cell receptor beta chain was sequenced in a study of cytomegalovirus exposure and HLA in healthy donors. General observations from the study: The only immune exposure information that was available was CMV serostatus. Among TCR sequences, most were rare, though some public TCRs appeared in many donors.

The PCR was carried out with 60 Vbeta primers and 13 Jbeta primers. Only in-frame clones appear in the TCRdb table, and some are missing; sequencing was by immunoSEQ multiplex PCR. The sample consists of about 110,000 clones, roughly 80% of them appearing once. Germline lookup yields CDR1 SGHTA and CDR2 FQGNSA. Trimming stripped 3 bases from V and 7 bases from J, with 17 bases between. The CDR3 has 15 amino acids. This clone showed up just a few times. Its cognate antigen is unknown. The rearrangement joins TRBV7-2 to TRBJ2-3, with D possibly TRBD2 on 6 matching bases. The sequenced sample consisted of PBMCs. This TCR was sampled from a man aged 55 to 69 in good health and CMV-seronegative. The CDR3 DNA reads TGTGCCAGCAGCTTGGGAGGTGCTAGCACGAATACGCAGTATTTT. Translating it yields CASSLGGASTNTQYF.